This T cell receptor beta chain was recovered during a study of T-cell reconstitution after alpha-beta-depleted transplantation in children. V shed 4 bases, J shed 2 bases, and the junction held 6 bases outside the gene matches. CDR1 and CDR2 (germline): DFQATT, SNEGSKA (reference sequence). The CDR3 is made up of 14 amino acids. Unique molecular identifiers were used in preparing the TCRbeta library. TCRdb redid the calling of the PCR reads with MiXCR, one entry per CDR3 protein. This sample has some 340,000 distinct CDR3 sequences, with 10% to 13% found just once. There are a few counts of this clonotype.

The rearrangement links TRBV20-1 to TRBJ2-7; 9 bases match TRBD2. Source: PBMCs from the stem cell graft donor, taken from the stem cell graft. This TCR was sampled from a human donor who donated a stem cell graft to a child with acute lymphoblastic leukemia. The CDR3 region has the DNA TGCAGTGCTACGGATTCTAGCGGGGCCTACGAGCAGTACTTC. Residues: CSATDSSGAYEQYF.